This T cell receptor (beta chain) is from a study of cytomegalovirus exposure and HLA in healthy donors. Study information: Within an early data release were about 90 million unique TCRs drawn from HLA-typed donors.

The CDR3 has 15 residues. V lost 4 bases and J lost 8; bases outside the gene matches: 8. Germline CDR1 MNHNS, CDR2 SASEGT. In regard to this clone: Its antigen is unidentified.

Primers included in the PCR were 60 Vbeta and 13 Jbeta primers. TCRdb's table, derived via immunoSEQ multiplex PCR, lists solely in-frame clones and lacks some. The data contain around 120,000 clones, 70% to 80% of them singletons. Study-level results: Trimming of TCR beta V- and J-genes showed a link, identified in a later analysis, to a missense DCLRE1C variant. Productive status was seen about 90% or about 30% of the time for most TCR beta V segments in an earlier analysis. Among CMV-associated TCR beta chains, most appeared HLA-restricted in a later analysis.

The V gene is TRBV6-1, the J gene TRBJ1-2, with 12 bases fitting TRBD1. This clonotype was obtained from a female donor in good health and CMV-seropositive. The sequencing input was PBMCs. CDR3 bases: TGTGCCAGCAGTGGCCCGGGACAGGGGGCGCGGGGCTACACCTTC. Amino acid sequence: CASSGPGQGARGYTF.